This entry is about one TCR beta chain. These data come from a study of T cell changes during pregnancy in multiple sclerosis. The method was immunoSEQ multiplex PCR; TCRdb's version includes in-frame clones alone and lacks a portion of them. The table includes around 56,000 clones, approximately 90% detected once. The CDR3 is 16 amino acids. Germline V gene data show CDR1 as LGHNT and CDR2 as FRNRAP. After removal of 2 bases from V and 6 bases from J, the junction contained 8 bases not matched to a gene. Source: CD4+ T cells from peripheral blood mononuclear cells, taken in the third trimester of pregnancy. This sequence was found in a female donor with multiple sclerosis, enrolled in a pregnancy study. The chain combines TRBV12-5 with TRBJ2-2; 8 bases match TRBD2. CDR3 sequence: CASGLTPGLGSGELFF. The CDR3 bases are TGTGCTAGTGGTTTGACCCCGGGACTAGGATCCGGGGAGCTGTTTTTT. Drawing the rest from reference TRBV12-5 and TRBJ2-2, the complete variable domain is DARVTQTPRHKVTEMGQEVTMRCQPILGHNTVFWYRQTMMQGLELLAYFRNRAPLDDSGMPKDRFSAEMPDATLATLKIQPSEPRDSAVYFCASGLTPGLGSGELFFGEGSRLTVL.